Described below is a single T cell receptor beta chain sequence and its context. Other nucleotide sequences from this sample produce the same CDR3. The assay was immunoSEQ multiplex PCR, and TCRdb's table has in-frame clones only and misses some. The table lists 400,000 or so clones, around 90% of them singletons. Seattle patients were enrolled during active infection and followed longitudinally. This sample is part of a study of blood T cell repertoires in COVID-19. The wider study: COVID-19 samples collected from the United States, Italy and Spain covered acute and convalescent phases.

The CDR3 sequence is 16 residues long. CDR1 SGHRS and CDR2 YFSETQ come from the germline V gene. V lost 1 base and J lost 0; bases outside the gene matches: 3. Specimen: peripheral blood. V is TRBV5-1 and J is TRBJ2-1; 8 bases line up with TRBD2. The clonotype originates from a young man with COVID-19, enrolled during active disease. CDR3 amino acids: CASSLLAGSSYNEQFF. The CDR3 coding sequence is TGCGCCAGCAGCTTGTTAGCGGGAAGCTCCTACAATGAGCAGTTCTTC.